This record concerns one T cell receptor (beta chain) sequence. These data originate in a study of monozygotic twins with inflammatory bowel disease. TCRdb reprocessed the 5' RACE reads and stores each CDR3 protein as one record, lacking DNA. Recorded for this sample: approximately 400,000 distinct CDR3 sequences. From germline, CDR1 is SGHAT and CDR2 FQDESV (reference sequence). The CDR3 is made up of 20 amino acids. Input material: blood. This chain joins TRBV11-1 and TRBJ2-1; TCRdb designates TRBD1, a call that cannot be tested without DNA. The TCR comes from a human donor with ulcerative colitis or Crohn's disease, or a healthy co-twin of an affected twin (not recorded which). The CDR3: CASSPRRGVRVGGSHNEQFF.